This TCR beta chain emerged from a study of post-analysis software for immune sequencing data. Study in general: Recorded subtypes: relapsing-remitting, secondary progressive, progressive-relapsing; some patients unannotated. Findings of the study overall: Controls' normalized Chao1 diversity significantly exceeded that of multiple sclerosis patients. The five TRBV segments detected at higher frequency in patients than in controls included TRBV5-6, TRBV5-1 and TRBV20-1.

This clonotype was detected only once. Its target is not known. A much larger clone sits a single nucleotide away, making a read error possible. Included in the TCR beta cDNA libraries were unique molecular identifiers. There were roughly 0.95 to 10 million T cells, and approximately 480,000 cDNA molecules came from them. TCRdb re-derived calls from the PCR reads in MiXCR, one entry per CDR3 protein. The profile shows around 260,000 distinct CDR3 sequences, 36% of them singletons. This CDR3 comprises 13 residues. Germline-derived CDR1 and CDR2 are MNHNY and SVGAGI (reference sequence). What was sequenced was blood. The rearrangement links TRBV6-6 to TRBJ1-6; D is possibly TRBD1 (5 bases). This clonotype originated in a girl aged 10-17 years with multiple sclerosis. CDR3 in amino acids: CASQGGGNSPPHF. As DNA, the CDR3 is TGTGCCAGCCAGGGAGGCGGAAATTCACCCCCCCACTTT.